This T cell receptor beta chain came from a study of vaccination and CD4 T cells after COVID-19. As for the study in general: At a median approximately 100 days (range 35 to 161) after diagnosis, post-COVID samples were drawn. Cultures designated as controls were supplied with a CEFX pool, an HIV-1 Nef pool, or no peptide.

Treatment noted: approximately nine-day PBMC culture with coronavirus spike peptide pools or control peptides (ViraFEST assay). This clonotype has just one count. Its cognate antigen is unknown. The CDR3 is made up of 19 amino acids. Cultured CD4+ T-cell DNA underwent Oncomine TCR Beta short-read sequencing. TCRdb recomputed calls from the PCR reads with MiXCR, one row per CDR3 protein. This sample has fewer than 15,000 distinct CDR3 sequences, with approximately 61% found just once. The receptor was isolated from a human donor who had recovered from COVID-19. The rearrangement links TRBV21-1 to TRBJ2-6; the table's D call of TRBD1 was not tested on the DNA. TRBV21-1 is annotated as a pseudogene. Sequencing was performed on CD4+ T cells from blood, cultured in vitro. The CDR3 loop reads CASSKARGQCISGANVLTF. The CDR3 DNA follows: TGTGCCAGCAGCAAAGCGAGAGGACAGTGCATCTCTGGGGCCAACGTCCTGACTTTC.